This is a list of T cell receptor beta chains from one sample in a study of OX40 agonist ivuxolimab in advanced cancers. TCRdb's copy holds only in-frame clones and misses some; the assay was immunoSEQ multiplex PCR. The sample shows around 60,000 clones, over 70% of them seen only once. The source material was CD4+ or CD8+ T cells sorted from blood, sampled in a trial of the OX40 agonist ivuxolimab. The source of these receptors is an adult with an advanced solid tumor such as melanoma, head and neck, liver or kidney cancer. CDR3s include the opening cysteine and the closing phenylalanine or tryptophan. A D gene is named only where the DNA matches it firmly. Not every row has a clone size; where given, it reads once, few, many or a size class.

D	V	size	J	CDR3	DNA
.	TRBV6-5	.	TRBJ1-1	CASRAPWDRTEAFF	TGTGCCAGCAGGGCTCCTTGGGATCGGACTGAAGCTTTCTTT
.	TRBV19	.	TRBJ1-5	CASSTQRGASRNQPQHF	TGTGCCAGTAGTACCCAGCGGGGGGCATCGCGCAATCAGCCCCAGCATTTT
.	TRBV30	.	TRBJ2-1	CAWRAAGTEQFF	TGTGCCTGGAGGGCGGCCGGGACGGAGCAGTTCTTC
.	TRBV28	once	TRBJ2-1	CASSSGFGEQFF	TGTGCCAGCAGTTCGGGGTTCGGTGAGCAGTTCTTC
TRBD1	TRBV30	few	TRBJ1-1	CAWSVQGIAEAFF	TGTGCCTGGAGTGTACAGGGGATCGCTGAAGCTTTCTTT
.	TRBV5-6	.	TRBJ1-1	CASSSLGGRVTEAFF	TGTGCCAGCAGCTCCCTAGGAGGGAGGGTCACTGAAGCTTTCTTT
.	TRBV6-6	.	TRBJ2-7	CASRGSHLPEQYF	TGTGCCAGCAGGGGATCCCACTTACCGGAGCAGTACTTC
TRBD1	TRBV6-6	.	TRBJ2-2	CASYRGLNTGELFF	TGTGCCTCCTACAGGGGGCTGAACACCGGGGAGCTGTTTTTT
.	TRBV6-5	.	TRBJ2-5	CASSGHGPEETQYF	TGTGCCAGCAGTGGCCATGGACCTGAAGAGACCCAGTACTTC
.	TRBV28	.	TRBJ2-5	CASSTLGETQYF	TGTGCCAGCAGTACCTTAGGGGAGACCCAGTACTTC
TRBD2	TRBV5-1	.	TRBJ2-7	CASSLGLAGVGEQYF	TGCGCCAGCAGCTTGGGACTAGCGGGAGTAGGCGAGCAGTACTTC
.	TRBV7-3	.	TRBJ1-2	CASSPGRADYGYTF	TGTGCCAGCAGCCCGGGGAGGGCCGACTATGGCTACACCTTC
.	TRBV4-2	once	TRBJ2-1	CASSQPEGEQFF	TGTGCCAGCAGCCAGCCGGAGGGTGAGCAGTTCTTC
.	TRBV11-3	.	TRBJ2-5	CASSRSGGQETQYF	TGTGCCAGCAGCCGTTCTGGGGGTCAAGAGACCCAGTACTTC
TRBD2	TRBV4-1	.	TRBJ2-1	CASSPSGLAGALNEQFF	TGCGCCAGCAGCCCGTCCGGACTAGCGGGAGCTCTGAATGAGCAGTTCTTC
.	TRBV7-3	.	TRBJ2-1	CASSLKGLSSYNEQFF	TGTGCCAGCAGCTTAAAAGGTCTAAGCTCCTACAATGAGCAGTTCTTC
.	TRBV9	.	TRBJ1-1	CASSLWTDMNTEAFF	TGTGCCAGCAGCCTATGGACAGACATGAACACTGAAGCTTTCTTT
.	TRBV7-2	.	TRBJ2-3	CASSIPLDLRTDTQYF	TGTGCCAGCAGTATCCCCTTGGACTTACGCACAGATACGCAGTATTTT
.	TRBV15	.	TRBJ2-3	CATSRDPPDTQYF	TGTGCCACCAGCAGAGATCCCCCAGATACGCAGTATTTT
.	TRBV7-6	.	TRBJ1-1	CASSLGISTEAFF	TGTGCCAGCAGCTTAGGGATCAGCACTGAAGCTTTCTTT